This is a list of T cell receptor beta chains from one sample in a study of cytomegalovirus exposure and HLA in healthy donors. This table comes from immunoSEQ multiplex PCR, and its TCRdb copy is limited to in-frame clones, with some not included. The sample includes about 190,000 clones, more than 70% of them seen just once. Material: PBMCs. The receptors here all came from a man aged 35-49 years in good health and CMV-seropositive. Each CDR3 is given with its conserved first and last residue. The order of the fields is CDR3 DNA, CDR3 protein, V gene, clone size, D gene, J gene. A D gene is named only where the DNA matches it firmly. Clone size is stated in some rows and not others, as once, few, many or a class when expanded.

TGTGCCAGCAGCCAGGGGGCCGGGGAGCTGTTTTTT,CASSQGAGELFF,TRBV7-9,-,TRBD1,TRBJ2-2
TGTGCCAGTAGGGATGGGACAAGATATGGCTACACCTTC,CASRDGTRYGYTF,TRBV19,-,-,TRBJ1-2
TGTGCCATCAGTGAAAACCGCGGGAGGGCCTACGAGCAGTACTTC,CAISENRGRAYEQYF,TRBV10-3,-,TRBD2,TRBJ2-7
TGTGCCAGCAGCTTAGAGGTAGCGGGAATCGGGGAGCTGTTTTTT,CASSLEVAGIGELFF,TRBV7-8,-,TRBD2,TRBJ2-2
TGCGCCAGCAGCCAAGGTTGGACTTTAGACAATGAGCAGTTCTTC,CASSQGWTLDNEQFF,TRBV4-3,-,-,TRBJ2-1
TGTGCCAGCTCACCACTCCAGTTTAGCAGGAACACTGAAGCTTTCTTT,CASSPLQFSRNTEAFF,TRBV18,-,-,TRBJ1-1
TGCGCCAGCAGCTTGGAGAGTCTTTGGAGCTCTGGAAACACCATATATTTT,CASSLESLWSSGNTIYF,TRBV5-1,-,-,TRBJ1-3
TGCGCCAGCAGCTGGGGGGCGGGAGCTGGATACAATGAGCAGTTCTTC,CASSWGAGAGYNEQFF,TRBV5-1,-,-,TRBJ2-1
TGCAGCGTTGAAAGAGCGTCTGATACGCAGTATTTT,CSVERASDTQYF,TRBV29-1,-,-,TRBJ2-3
TGTGCCAGTAGTGCGGAGGCGGGAGGGACTTACAATGAGCAGTTCTTC,CASSAEAGGTYNEQFF,TRBV19,-,TRBD2,TRBJ2-1
TGTGCCAGCAGCAAACGCCCGGGACAGGGGAATGAGCAGTTCTTC,CASSKRPGQGNEQFF,TRBV27,-,TRBD1,TRBJ2-1
TGTGCCAGCAGTTCGGGACTAGCTGCAGATACGCAGTATTTT,CASSSGLAADTQYF,TRBV11-3,-,TRBD2,TRBJ2-3
TGTGCCAGCAGCCCTTCCGAGAGGGGGAATGAGCAGTTCTTC,CASSPSERGNEQFF,TRBV6-5,-,-,TRBJ2-1
TGCGCCAGCAGCAAGGACTTGGATACGCAGTATTTT,CASSKDLDTQYF,TRBV5-1,-,-,TRBJ2-3
TGTGCCAGCAGCCAAGCCGAGAGTTACGTTGGCTACGAGCAGTACTTC,CASSQAESYVGYEQYF,TRBV4-2,-,-,TRBJ2-7
TGTGCCAGTAGACTGACAGGGGGATATGGCTACACCTTC,CASRLTGGYGYTF,TRBV19,-,TRBD1,TRBJ1-2
TGTGCCAGCAGCTGGAAGAGACAGATGGGGGAGACCCAGTACTTC,CASSWKRQMGETQYF,TRBV5-4,few,-,TRBJ2-5
TGTGCCAGCAGCTTGGGGCAGCTAGCAAACAATGAGCAGTTCTTC,CASSLGQLANNEQFF,TRBV5-8,few,-,TRBJ2-1
TGTGCCAGCAGCGGGAGGACGGATTTCGGAACAGATACGCAGTATTTT,CASSGRTDFGTDTQYF,TRBV5-4,-,-,TRBJ2-3
TGTGCCAGCAGCTTCCGTAACAGGGACTACGAGCAGTACTTC,CASSFRNRDYEQYF,TRBV7-2,-,-,TRBJ2-7
TGTGCCAGTGGGGGACTTTACTCTAACTATGGCTACACCTTC,CASGGLYSNYGYTF,TRBV19,-,-,TRBJ1-2
TGTGCCAGCAGCCGGACAGGCCTAGCCTACGAGCAGTACTTC,CASSRTGLAYEQYF,TRBV11-1,-,TRBD1,TRBJ2-7
TGTGCCAGCAGCTTTCAGGGGGGAGAAGCTTTCTTT,CASSFQGGEAFF,TRBV7-9,few,TRBD1,TRBJ1-1
TGTGCCAGCAGCCGAGGCGGGTCTTCCTACAATGAGCAGTTCTTC,CASSRGGSSYNEQFF,TRBV6-6,-,-,TRBJ2-1